The entry below gives a single T cell receptor beta chain sequence along with its context. What it recognizes is unknown. The CDR3 is made up of 13 amino acids. The V gene lost 0 bases and the J gene lost 8 bases, with 10 bases spanning the gap. Looked up from germline, CDR1 is LGHNA and CDR2 is YNFKEQ. These data belong to a study of OX40 agonist ivuxolimab in advanced cancers. Study in general: Dose-escalation subjects each had hepatocellular carcinoma, melanoma, renal cell or head and neck cancer. Whole-study results and caveats: The mean number of expanded clones was higher in CD8+ T cells than in CD4+. Partial responders receiving 0.1-3.0 mg/kg showed among the lowest clonal expansion.

Sequencing was performed with immunoSEQ multiplex PCR; in TCRdb, only in-frame clones are kept and a portion is missing. The sample includes tens of thousands of clones, just over 90% of them seen just once. The sequence came from an adult with an advanced solid tumor such as melanoma, head and neck, liver or kidney cancer. V and J are TRBV4-2 and TRBJ1-2; no clear D gene. Material: CD4+ or CD8+ T cells sorted from blood, obtained in a trial of the OX40 agonist ivuxolimab. The CDR3 protein is CASSQEGDWGYTF. The CDR3 DNA reads TGTGCCAGCAGCCAAGAAGGTGACTGGGGCTACACCTTC.